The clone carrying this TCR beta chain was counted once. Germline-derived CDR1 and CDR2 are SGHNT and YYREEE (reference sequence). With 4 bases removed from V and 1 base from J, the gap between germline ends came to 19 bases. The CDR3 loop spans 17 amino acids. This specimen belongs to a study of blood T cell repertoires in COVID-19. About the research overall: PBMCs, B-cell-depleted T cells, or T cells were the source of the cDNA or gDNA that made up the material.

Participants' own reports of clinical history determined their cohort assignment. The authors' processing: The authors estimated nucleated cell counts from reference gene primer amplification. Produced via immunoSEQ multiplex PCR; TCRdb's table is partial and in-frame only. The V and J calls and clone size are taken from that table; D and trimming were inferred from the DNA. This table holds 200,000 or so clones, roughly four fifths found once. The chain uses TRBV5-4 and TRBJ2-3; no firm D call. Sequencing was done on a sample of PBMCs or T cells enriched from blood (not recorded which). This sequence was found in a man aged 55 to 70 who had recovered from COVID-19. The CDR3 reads CASSNDIPRSGTDTQYF. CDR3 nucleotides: TGTGCCAGCAGCAATGACATTCCCAGGTCAGGCACAGATACGCAGTATTTT.